This TCR beta chain was observed in a study of T cell responses to AZD1222 COVID-19 vaccine. Germline CDR1 SGHKS, CDR2 YYEKEE (reference sequence). Trimming left V 4 bases short and J 0 bases short, with 11 bases between. CDR3 length: 15 amino acids. Overall study findings and caveats: Repertoire sampling occurred only after the peak T cell response.

This clone has only a few counts. Its target is not known. Profiled with immunoSEQ multiplex PCR; TCRdb holds only in-frame clones, not every one. This sample has just under 100,000 clones; roughly 88% occur once, and the top ten carry less than 3.5%. The clonotype originates from an adult in good health. The sequenced sample was peripheral blood, obtained on day 0 of AZD1222 vaccination. The rearrangement joins TRBV5-5 to TRBJ1-5; D gene unclear. The CDR3 loop is CASSRHTDSNQPQHF. CDR3 nucleotides: TGTGCCAGCAGCCGACACACGGATAGCAATCAGCCCCAGCATTTT.